What follows are 21 T cell receptor beta chains derived from one specimen sequenced in a study of blood T cell repertoires in COVID-19. The method was immunoSEQ multiplex PCR; TCRdb's version includes in-frame clones alone and lacks a portion of them. The sample lists 200,000 or so clones, over 75% occurring once. Input material: peripheral blood. These receptors came from a human donor in a cohort sampled during active COVID-19.

The rearrangement links TRBV7-2 to TRBJ1-4; 8 bases line up with TRBD1. Germline CDR1 SGHTA, CDR2 FQGNSA. The V gene end was trimmed by 6 bases and the J gene end by 7 bases; junction bases not matched to a gene: 10. The CDR3 extends over 15 amino acids. CDR3 DNA sequence: TGTGCCAGCAGGCCCACAGGGGGGAGAGGTGAAAAACTGTTTTTT. Encoded protein: CASRPTGGRGEKLFF.

Points on this clone: Other nucleotide sequences from this sample produce the same CDR3. J is TRBJ2-7 and V is TRBV5-1; TRBD1 agrees at 9 bases. V was pared by 4 bases and J by 4 bases, with 6 bases of the junction left unmatched. From germline, CDR1 is SGHRS and CDR2 YFSETQ. This CDR3 region has 14 residues. The CDR3 DNA reads TGCGCCAGCAGCCCTGGGACAGGGATATACGAGCAGTACTTC. It translates to CASSPGTGIYEQYF.

The CDR3 DNA reads TGTGCCAGCAGCGACAGGGGTGAAAAACTGTTTTTT. Encoded protein: CASSDRGEKLFF. The gene calls are TRBV7-8 and TRBJ1-4, with 8 bases that match TRBD1. This CDR3 has 12 amino acids. J lost 7 bases, V lost 5 bases, and 0 bases had no gene match. CDR1 and CDR2 from the germline V gene are SGHVS and FQNEAQ.

The J gene is TRBJ1-2, the V gene TRBV19, with 7 bases fitting TRBD1. The trim removed 2 bases at V and 3 bases at J, leaving 9 bases unmatched. Germline CDR1 reads LNHDA; CDR2 reads SQIVND (reference sequence). The CDR3 runs 16 residues. CDR3 sequence: CASSIWDSKGDYGYTF. The CDR3 nucleotides read TGTGCCAGTAGTATATGGGACAGCAAAGGCGACTATGGCTACACCTTC.

This chain uses TRBV6-1 with TRBJ1-1; 12 bases match TRBD1. CDR1 and CDR2 (germline): MNHNS, SASEGT. This CDR3 comprises 16 residues. The J segment lost 5 bases and the V segment lost 3 bases, leaving 7 bases of the junction unmatched. CDR3 sequence (DNA): TGTGCCAGCAGTGAGGGACAGGGGGCGCCGGCGACTGAAGCTTTCTTT. Translating it yields CASSEGQGAPATEAFF.

The rearrangement uses TRBV14 and TRBJ1-2, with a tentative D call TRBD1 (5 bases). Per the germline V gene, CDR1 is SGHDN and CDR2 is FVKESK. CDR3 size: 14 residues. Trimming removed 0 bases from V and 8 bases from J, with 13 bases in between. The CDR3 loop reads CASSQESGGRGYTF. The CDR3 region has the DNA TGTGCCAGCAGCCAAGAGTCGGGGGGTCGAGGCTACACCTTC. The full variable domain, in which reference TRBV14 and TRBJ1-2 provide the parts outside the CDR3, is EAGVTQFPSHSVIEKGQTVTLRCDPISGHDNLYWYRRVMGKEIKFLLHFVKESKQDESGMPNNRFLAERTGGTYSTLKVQPAELEDSGVYFCASSQESGGRGYTFGSGTRLTVV.

This chain links TRBV2 with TRBJ1-4; TRBD1 agrees at 11 bases. The V segment lost 8 bases and the J segment 2 bases; nucleotides outside the gene matches: 4. CDR3 length: 15 amino acids. Germline CDR1 SNHLY, CDR2 FYNNEI. The CDR3 loop reads CASHGQGATNEKLFF. CDR3 nucleotides: TGTGCCAGCCATGGACAGGGGGCGACTAATGAAAAACTGTTTTTT.

V is TRBV10-2 and J is TRBJ1-6, with D possibly TRBD1 on 5 matching bases. The V end lost 7 bases, the J end lost 7 bases, and 20 bases lay between the germline ends. This CDR3 has 16 residues. From germline, CDR1 is WSHSY and CDR2 SAAADI. The CDR3 DNA is TGCGCCAGCACTGTTGGGGCCCAGATTATGAATTCACCCCTCCACTTT. It codes for CASTVGAQIMNSPLHF.

This chain joins TRBV30 and TRBJ2-1; D might be TRBD2 (7 bases). The CDR3 runs to 15 residues. CDR1 is GTSNPN and CDR2 is SVGIG in the germline V gene (reference sequence). Trimming took off 4 bases at V and 6 bases at J, with 19 bases between the two ends. CDR3 residues: CAWKRQGGGANEQFF. The CDR3 bases are TGTGCCTGGAAAAGGCAGGGAGGGGGGGCCAATGAGCAGTTCTTC.

The rearrangement uses TRBV30 and TRBJ2-3; the match to TRBD2 covers 14 bases. Germline-derived CDR1 and CDR2 are GTSNPN and SVGIG (reference sequence). The CDR3 runs to 15 residues. V was pared by 4 bases and J by 4 bases, with 4 bases of the junction left unmatched. CDR3 residues: CAWKGTSGSSDTQYF. Here the CDR3 DNA reads TGTGCCTGGAAGGGGACTAGCGGGAGCTCAGATACGCAGTATTTT.

The chain recombines TRBV24-1 with TRBJ2-3; TRBD2 might be the D (6 bases). Germline V CDR1 and CDR2: KGHDR, SFDVKD. Deletions cut 7 bases from V and 0 bases from J, with 13 bases between. This CDR3 is 15 amino acids long. The CDR3 loop reads CATSRDWSSTDTQYF. The CDR3 DNA is TGTGCCACCAGCCGGGACTGGTCTAGCACAGATACGCAGTATTTT.

The genes are TRBV14 and TRBJ1-1, with D unresolved. CDR3 length equals 13 residues. Trimming left V 6 bases short and J 0 bases short, with 8 bases between. Germline V gives CDR1 SGHDN, CDR2 FVKESK. The CDR3 here is CASRAGMNTEAFF. The DNA for the CDR3 is TGTGCCAGCAGGGCTGGCATGAACACTGAAGCTTTCTTT. Filled out from reference TRBV14 and TRBJ1-1, the complete variable domain reads EAGVTQFPSHSVIEKGQTVTLRCDPISGHDNLYWYRRVMGKEIKFLLHFVKESKQDESGMPNNRFLAERTGGTYSTLKVQPAELEDSGVYFCASRAGMNTEAFFGQGTRLTVV.

The chain employs TRBV4-1 and TRBJ1-6; TRBD1 is a possible D gene (6 bases). CDR3 length: 20 residues. V was cut by 1 base and J by 4 bases, with 23 bases left in between. Germline V gene lookup returns CDR1 MGHRA and CDR2 YSYEKL. The DNA of the CDR3 is TGCGCCAGCAGCCAAGGTCGCTTGAAATCGGGACACCTTTATAATTCACCCCTCCACTTT. Translation: CASSQGRLKSGHLYNSPLHF.

Comment on this clone: The same CDR3 arises from other DNA sequences in this sample as well. The chain uses TRBV5-1 and TRBJ2-7, with TRBD1 matching over 8 bases. The CDR3 totals 15 residues. V lost 0 bases, J lost 3 bases, and 5 bases stayed unmatched. CDR1 SGHRS and CDR2 YFSETQ come from the germline V gene. In DNA, the CDR3 is TGCGCCAGCAGCTTGGGTGGACAGGGAAGCTACGAGCAGTACTTC. It yields the protein CASSLGGQGSYEQYF.

The J gene is TRBJ2-3, the V gene TRBV7-2; TRBD2 matches at 9 bases. The CDR3 is 15 residues long. The V segment lost 1 base and the J segment 9 bases; nucleotides outside the gene matches: 8. Germline V lookup: CDR1 SGHTA, CDR2 FQGNSA. The CDR3 region has the DNA TGTGCCAGCAGCTTAGAGGCGGGAGGGCCCGGGACGCAGTATTTT. The encoded protein is CASSLEAGGPGTQYF.

This rearrangement joins TRBV5-6 to TRBJ2-1, with 8 bases identical to TRBD1. There are 16 residues in the CDR3. CDR1 and CDR2 from the germline V gene are SGHDT and YYEEEE. Trimming cost V 2 bases and J 0 bases; bases outside gene matches: 4. CDR3 loop: CASSLPGGYSYNEQFF. In DNA form, the CDR3 reads TGTGCCAGCAGCTTACCAGGGGGCTACTCCTACAATGAGCAGTTCTTC.

The rearrangement links TRBV7-2 to TRBJ1-2, with TRBD1 matching 8 bases. Trimming cost V 4 bases and J 4 bases; bases outside gene matches: 2. Looked up from germline, CDR1 is SGHTA and CDR2 is FQGNSA. The CDR3 is 13 amino acids. The CDR3 DNA sequence: TGTGCCAGCAGCTCCAGGGGGCGCTATGGCTACACCTTC. Encoded protein: CASSSRGRYGYTF.

The chain has TRBV6-2 or TRBV6-3 and TRBJ2-7, with TRBD1 matching 8 bases. Germline CDR1 MNHEY, CDR2 SVGEGT. V was pared by 2 bases and J by 2 bases, with 2 bases of the junction left unmatched. This CDR3 comprises 14 residues. DNA for the CDR3: TGTGCCAGCAGTTACCTACAGGGGGCCTACGAGCAGTACTTC. The encoded protein is CASSYLQGAYEQYF.

V usage is TRBV9 and J usage is TRBJ2-7; 9 nucleotides align to TRBD1. CDR1 is SGDLS, CDR2 YYNGEE, per germline. The V segment lost 0 bases and the J segment 1 base; nucleotides outside the gene matches: 5. This CDR3 spans 16 amino acids. The CDR3 here is CASSVEPGQGSYEQYF. CDR3 in DNA: TGTGCCAGCAGCGTAGAACCGGGACAGGGTTCCTACGAGCAGTACTTC.

The table lists this clone with a few counts. The chain employs TRBV24-1 and TRBJ2-2; 8 bases agree with TRBD1. The length of the CDR3 is 16 residues. Germline V CDR1 and CDR2: KGHDR, SFDVKD. Unmatched junction bases numbered 11, after V lost 9 bases and J lost 3 bases. The CDR3 sequence is CATPDLTGEDTGELFF. The CDR3 nucleotides are TGTGCCACCCCAGATTTGACAGGGGAGGACACCGGGGAGCTGTTTTTT.

CDR3 loop: CASSFNYEQFF. The CDR3 coding sequence is TGTGCCAGCAGTTTCAATTATGAGCAGTTCTTC. The chain links TRBV27 to TRBJ2-1; D uncertain. The germline V gene encodes CDR1 MNHEY and CDR2 SMNVEV (reference sequence). Trimming removed 3 bases at V and 8 bases at J, with 5 bases between. CDR3 length equals 11 residues.